This TCR beta chain was retrieved from a study of Ad26.COV2.S vaccination and SARS-CoV-2 variants. V lost 9 bases to trimming and J lost 8 bases, with 12 bases between them. The length of the CDR3 is 11 residues. Germline V CDR1 and CDR2: LNHDA, SQIVND (reference sequence). Documented treatment: 15 to 20 received Ad26.COV2.S at low or high dose, single or two shots; a few received placebo; per-sample allocation not given. The samples were gathered on day 63 after the first injection of vaccine or placebo. This person who donated was an adult of 18-55 years in Boston. An Ad26 vector that expressed Wuhan-strain SARS-CoV-2 spike constituted the vaccine. Produced via immunoSEQ multiplex PCR; TCRdb's table is partial and in-frame only. The table lists about 350,000 clones, around nine tenths of them singletons.

The chain links TRBV19 to TRBJ2-3, with D possibly being TRBD2 (6 bases). The sample here was peripheral blood, taken in a trial of Ad26.COV2.S vaccine versus placebo. The TCR comes from a person between 18 and 65 years old who received the Ad26.COV2.S COVID-19 vaccine or a placebo. The DNA of the CDR3 is TGTGCCAGCGCTGTGGGGGGTACGCAGTATTTT. As protein: CASAVGGTQYF.